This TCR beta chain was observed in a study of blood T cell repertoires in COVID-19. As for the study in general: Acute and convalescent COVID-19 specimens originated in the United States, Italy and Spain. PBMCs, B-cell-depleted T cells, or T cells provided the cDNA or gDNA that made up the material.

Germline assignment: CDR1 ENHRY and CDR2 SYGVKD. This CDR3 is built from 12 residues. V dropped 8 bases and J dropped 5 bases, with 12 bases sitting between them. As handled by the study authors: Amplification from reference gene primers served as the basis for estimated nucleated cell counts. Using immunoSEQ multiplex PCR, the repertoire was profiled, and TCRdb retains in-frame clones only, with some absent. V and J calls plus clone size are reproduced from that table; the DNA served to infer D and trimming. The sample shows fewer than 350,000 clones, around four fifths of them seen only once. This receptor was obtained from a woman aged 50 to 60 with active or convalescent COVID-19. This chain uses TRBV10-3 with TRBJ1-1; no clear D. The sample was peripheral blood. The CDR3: CAIESGDTEAFF. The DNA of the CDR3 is TGTGCCATCGAATCGGGAGATACTGAAGCTTTCTTT.